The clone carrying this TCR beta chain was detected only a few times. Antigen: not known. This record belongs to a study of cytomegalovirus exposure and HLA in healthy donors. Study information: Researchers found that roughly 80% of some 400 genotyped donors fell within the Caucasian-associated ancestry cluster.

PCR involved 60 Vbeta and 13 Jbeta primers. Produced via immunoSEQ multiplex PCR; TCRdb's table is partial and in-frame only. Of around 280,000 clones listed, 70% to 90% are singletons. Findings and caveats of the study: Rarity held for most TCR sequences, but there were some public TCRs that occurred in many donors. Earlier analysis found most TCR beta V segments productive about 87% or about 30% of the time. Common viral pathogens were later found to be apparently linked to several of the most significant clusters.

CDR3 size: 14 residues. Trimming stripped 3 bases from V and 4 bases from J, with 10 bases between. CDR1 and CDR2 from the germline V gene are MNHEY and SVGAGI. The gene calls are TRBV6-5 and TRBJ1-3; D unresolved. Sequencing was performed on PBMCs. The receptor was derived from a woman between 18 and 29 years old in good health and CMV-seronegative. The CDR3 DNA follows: TGTGCCAGCAGTTATAGCCCCGCCGGAAACACCATATATTTT. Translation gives CASSYSPAGNTIYF.